This T cell receptor (beta chain) was profiled in a study of read filtering for tumor transcriptome and immune sequencing. The library was built from about 370 ng RNA with molecular barcoded adaptors for alpha/delta and beta/gamma chains. TCRdb processed the reads anew with MiXCR; each CDR3 protein has one entry. The data show approximately 59,000 distinct CDR3 sequences, with more than 9% seen just once and approximately 16% held by the top ten. General study results and limits: Dropping single-read clonotypes raised IR-seq and RNA-seq shared-clonotype correlation.

This clonotype was observed at least ten times. Its target is not known. The CDR3 sequence is 18 residues long. Per the germline V gene, CDR1 is MNHEY and CDR2 is SVGAGI. V lost 2 bases to trimming and J lost 2 bases; unmatched junction nucleotides: 10. The clonotype originates from a donor at least 40 years old with multiple myeloma. The V gene is TRBV6-5, the J gene TRBJ2-3; 10 nucleotides line up with TRBD1. The sample comprised a population of CD138-negative cells sorted from bone marrow. The CDR3 sequence is CASSYRGQGGDITDTQYF. The CDR3 DNA is TGTGCCAGCAGTTACCGAGGACAGGGGGGGGACATCACAGATACGCAGTATTTT.